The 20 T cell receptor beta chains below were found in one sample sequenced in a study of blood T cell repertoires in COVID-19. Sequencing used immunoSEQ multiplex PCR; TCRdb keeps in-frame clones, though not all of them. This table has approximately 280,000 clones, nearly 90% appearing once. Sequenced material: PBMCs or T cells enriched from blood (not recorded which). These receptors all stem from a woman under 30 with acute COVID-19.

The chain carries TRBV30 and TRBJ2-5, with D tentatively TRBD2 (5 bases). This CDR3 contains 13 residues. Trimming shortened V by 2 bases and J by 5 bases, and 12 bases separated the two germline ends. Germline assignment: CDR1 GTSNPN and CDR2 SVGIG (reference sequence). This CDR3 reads CAWSWRPRETQYF. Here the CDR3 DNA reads TGTGCCTGGAGTTGGAGGCCACGGGAGACCCAGTACTTC.

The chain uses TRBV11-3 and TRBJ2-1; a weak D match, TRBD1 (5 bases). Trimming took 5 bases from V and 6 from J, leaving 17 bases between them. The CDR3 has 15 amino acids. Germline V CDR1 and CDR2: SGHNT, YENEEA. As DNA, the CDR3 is TGTGCCAGCAGCAGATTGACAGAGGCCACCAATGAGCAGTTCTTC. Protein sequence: CASSRLTEATNEQFF.

CDR3 protein: CASHPTGTSGRPINNEQFF. CDR3 coding DNA: TGTGCCAGCCATCCGACCGGGACTAGCGGGAGGCCTATTAACAATGAGCAGTTCTTC. The chain carries TRBV3-1 (or the pseudogene TRBV3-2) and TRBJ2-1, with TRBD2 identical over 15 bases. Trimming took 8 bases from V and 5 from J; bases not matched to a gene: 16. CDR1 and CDR2 from the germline V gene are LGHDT and YNNKEL (reference sequence). The CDR3 spans 19 residues.

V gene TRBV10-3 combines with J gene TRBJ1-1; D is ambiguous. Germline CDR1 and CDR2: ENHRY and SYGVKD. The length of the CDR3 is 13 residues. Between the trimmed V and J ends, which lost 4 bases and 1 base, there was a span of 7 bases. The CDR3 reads CAISVTGNTEAFF. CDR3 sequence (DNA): TGTGCCATCAGTGTCACCGGGAACACTGAAGCTTTCTTT.

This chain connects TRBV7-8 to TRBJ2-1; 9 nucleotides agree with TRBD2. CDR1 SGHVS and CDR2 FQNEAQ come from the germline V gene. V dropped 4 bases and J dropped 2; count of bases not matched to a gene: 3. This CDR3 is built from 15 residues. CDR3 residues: CASSSGLAPYNEQFF. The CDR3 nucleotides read TGTGCCAGCAGCTCGGGACTAGCTCCCTACAATGAGCAGTTCTTC.

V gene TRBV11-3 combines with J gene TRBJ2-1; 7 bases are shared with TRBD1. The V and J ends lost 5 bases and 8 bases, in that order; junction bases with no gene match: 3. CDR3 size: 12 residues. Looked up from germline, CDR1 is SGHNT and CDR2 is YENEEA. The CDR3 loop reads CASSLTGDEQFF. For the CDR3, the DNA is TGTGCCAGCAGCCTCACAGGGGATGAGCAGTTCTTC.

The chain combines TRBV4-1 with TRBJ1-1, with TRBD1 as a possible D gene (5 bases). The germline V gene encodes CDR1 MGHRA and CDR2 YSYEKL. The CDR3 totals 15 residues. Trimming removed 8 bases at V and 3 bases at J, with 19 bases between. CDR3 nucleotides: TGCGCCAGCTCAGGGTCCCAGGGCAGGGACACTGAAGCTTTCTTT. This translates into CASSGSQGRDTEAFF.

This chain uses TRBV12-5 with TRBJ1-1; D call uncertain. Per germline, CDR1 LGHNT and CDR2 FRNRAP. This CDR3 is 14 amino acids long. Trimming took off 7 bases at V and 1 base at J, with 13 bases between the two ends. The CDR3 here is CASALDSSNTEAFF. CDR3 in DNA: TGTGCTAGTGCCTTGGACTCCTCGAACACTGAAGCTTTCTTT. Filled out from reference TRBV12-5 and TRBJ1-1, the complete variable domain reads DARVTQTPRHKVTEMGQEVTMRCQPILGHNTVFWYRQTMMQGLELLAYFRNRAPLDDSGMPKDRFSAEMPDATLATLKIQPSEPRDSAVYFCASALDSSNTEAFFGQGTRLTVV.

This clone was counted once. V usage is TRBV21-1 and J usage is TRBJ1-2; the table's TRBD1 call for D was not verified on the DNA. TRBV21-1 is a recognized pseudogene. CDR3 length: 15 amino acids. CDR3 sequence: CASTGMRGGTHGYTF. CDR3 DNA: TGTGCCAGCACGGGTATGCGAGGGGGCACTCATGGCTACACCTTC.

The CDR3 here is CASSPRAMAYNSPLHF. CDR3 DNA sequence: TGCGCCAGCAGCCCGAGGGCTATGGCCTATAATTCACCCCTCCACTTT. The V call is TRBV5-1, the J call TRBJ1-6; D uncertain. CDR1 and CDR2 (germline): SGHRS, YFSETQ. This CDR3 has 16 amino acids. V gave up 4 bases and J gave up 2 bases, with 13 bases separating them.

This CDR3 reads CASSRVITGTGVGNTIYF. The CDR3 DNA follows: TGTGCCAGCAGCCGAGTAATAACCGGGACAGGGGTTGGAAACACCATATATTTT. The chain combines TRBV14 with TRBJ1-3, with 10 bases identical to TRBD1. The germline gives CDR1 SGHDN, CDR2 FVKESK. V lost 4 bases and J lost 3; bases outside the gene matches: 12. The CDR3 spans 18 residues.

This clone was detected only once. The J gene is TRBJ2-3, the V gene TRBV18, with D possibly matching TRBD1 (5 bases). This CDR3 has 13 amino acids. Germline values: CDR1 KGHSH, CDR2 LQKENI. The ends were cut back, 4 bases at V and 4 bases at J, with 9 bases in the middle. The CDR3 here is CASSQGIADTQYF. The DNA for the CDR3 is TGTGCCAGCTCACAGGGGATCGCAGATACGCAGTATTTT.

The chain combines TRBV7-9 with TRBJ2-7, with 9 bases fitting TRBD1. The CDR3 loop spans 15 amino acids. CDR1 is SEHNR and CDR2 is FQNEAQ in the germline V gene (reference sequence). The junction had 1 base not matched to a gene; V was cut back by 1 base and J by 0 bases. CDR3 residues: CASSLGDRVSYEQYF. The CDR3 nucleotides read TGTGCCAGCAGCTTAGGGGACAGGGTCTCCTACGAGCAGTACTTC.

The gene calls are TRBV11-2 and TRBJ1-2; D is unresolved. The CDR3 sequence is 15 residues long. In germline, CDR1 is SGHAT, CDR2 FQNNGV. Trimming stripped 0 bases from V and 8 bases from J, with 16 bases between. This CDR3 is CASSLDPRRFGGYTF. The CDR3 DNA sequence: TGTGCCAGCAGCTTAGATCCTAGGAGGTTTGGCGGCTACACCTTC.

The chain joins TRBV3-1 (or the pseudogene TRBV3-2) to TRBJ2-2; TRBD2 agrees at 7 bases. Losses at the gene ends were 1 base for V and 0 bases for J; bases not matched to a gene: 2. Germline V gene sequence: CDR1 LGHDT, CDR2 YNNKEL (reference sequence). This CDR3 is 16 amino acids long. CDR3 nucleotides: TGTGCCAGCAGCCAAGGGCTAGCGGCGAACACCGGGGAGCTGTTTTTT. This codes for CASSQGLAANTGELFF.

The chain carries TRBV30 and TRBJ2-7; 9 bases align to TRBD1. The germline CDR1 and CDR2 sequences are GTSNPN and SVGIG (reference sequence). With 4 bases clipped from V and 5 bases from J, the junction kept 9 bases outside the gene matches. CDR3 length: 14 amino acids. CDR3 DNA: TGTGCCTGGATGAACTACAGGGGGCTCCACGAGCAGTACTTC. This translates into CAWMNYRGLHEQYF. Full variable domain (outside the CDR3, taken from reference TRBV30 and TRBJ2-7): SQTIHQWPATLVQPVGSPLSLECTVEGTSNPNLYWYRQAAGRGLQLLFYSVGIGQISSEVPQNLSASRPQDRQFILSSKKLLLSDSGFYLCAWMNYRGLHEQYFGPGTRLTVT.

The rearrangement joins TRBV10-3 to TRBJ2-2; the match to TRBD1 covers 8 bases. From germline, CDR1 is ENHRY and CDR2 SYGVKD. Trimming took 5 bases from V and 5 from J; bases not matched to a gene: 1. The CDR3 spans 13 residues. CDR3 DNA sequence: TGTGCCATCAGTAACAGGGGGACCGGGGAGCTGTTTTTT. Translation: CAISNRGTGELFF.

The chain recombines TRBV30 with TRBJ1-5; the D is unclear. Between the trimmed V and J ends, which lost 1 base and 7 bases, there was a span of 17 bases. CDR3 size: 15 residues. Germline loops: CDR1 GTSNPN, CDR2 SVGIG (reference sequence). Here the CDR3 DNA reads TGTGCCTGGAGTGGACCGTTAGGAGCGGGGCAGCCCCAGCATTTT. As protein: CAWSGPLGAGQPQHF.

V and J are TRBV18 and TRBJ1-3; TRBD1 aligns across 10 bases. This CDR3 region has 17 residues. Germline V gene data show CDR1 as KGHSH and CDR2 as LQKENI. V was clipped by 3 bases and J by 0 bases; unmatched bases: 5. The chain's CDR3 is CASSPDRGLLSGNTIYF. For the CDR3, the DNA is TGTGCCAGCTCACCCGACAGGGGGCTCCTCTCTGGAAACACCATATATTTT.

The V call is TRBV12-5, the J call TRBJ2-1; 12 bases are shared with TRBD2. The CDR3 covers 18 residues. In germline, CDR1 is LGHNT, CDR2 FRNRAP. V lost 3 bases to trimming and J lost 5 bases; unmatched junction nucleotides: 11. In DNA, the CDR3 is TGTGCTAGTGGTTTTACTCGGGGACTAGCGGGTAAAGACAATGAGCAGTTCTTC. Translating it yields CASGFTRGLAGKDNEQFF.